This T cell receptor (beta chain) was captured by sequencing in a study of T-cell memory formation after mild COVID-19. TCRdb re-called the 5' RACE reads with MiXCR, one entry per CDR3 protein. The table lists 470,000 or so distinct CDR3 sequences, more than 15% of them singletons. In this sample, this clonotype turned up a few times. CDR1 MGHDK and CDR2 SYGVNS come from the germline V gene. With V trimmed by 1 base and J by 7 bases, 6 bases remained unmatched. The CDR3 spans 15 residues. The clonotype originates from a man between 18 and 35 years old who had mild COVID-19 (a few samples of this study predate the infection). Cell type and time point are not known. The V gene is TRBV25-1, the J gene TRBJ2-7; 11 positions agree with TRBD1. The source material was PBMCs or a T cell subset sorted from them (not recorded which). The CDR3 sequence: CASSESDRGQHEQYF. The CDR3 DNA reads TGTGCCAGCAGTGAATCGGACAGGGGGCAACATGAGCAGTACTTC.